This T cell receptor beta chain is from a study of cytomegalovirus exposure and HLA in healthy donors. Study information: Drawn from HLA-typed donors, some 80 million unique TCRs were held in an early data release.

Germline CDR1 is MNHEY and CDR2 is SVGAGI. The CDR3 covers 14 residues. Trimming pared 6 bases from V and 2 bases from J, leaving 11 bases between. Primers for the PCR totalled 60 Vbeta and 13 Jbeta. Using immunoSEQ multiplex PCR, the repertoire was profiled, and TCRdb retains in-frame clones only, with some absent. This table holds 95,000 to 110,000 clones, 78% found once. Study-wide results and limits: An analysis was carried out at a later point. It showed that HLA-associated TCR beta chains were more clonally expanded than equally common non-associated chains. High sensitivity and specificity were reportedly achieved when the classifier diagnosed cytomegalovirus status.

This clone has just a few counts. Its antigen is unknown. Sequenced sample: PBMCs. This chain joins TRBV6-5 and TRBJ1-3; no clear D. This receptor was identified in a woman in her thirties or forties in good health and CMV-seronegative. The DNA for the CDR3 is TGTGCCAGCAGGGCCCCCAGTGCTGGAAACACCATATATTTT. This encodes CASRAPSAGNTIYF.